This TCR beta chain was recorded in a study of blood T cell repertoires in COVID-19. Turning to the study itself: The samples span acute and convalescent COVID-19 from the United States, Italy and Spain. PBMCs, B-cell-depleted T cells, or T cells provided the cDNA or gDNA that made up the material.

The V end was cut by 8 bases, the J end by 0 bases, with 12 bases between. The CDR3 is 14 amino acids. Per the germline V gene, CDR1 is SGDLS and CDR2 is YYNGEE. Under the authors' procedure: Reference gene primer amplification yielded estimated nucleated cell counts. Measured with immunoSEQ multiplex PCR; TCRdb has only the in-frame clones, and not every one. The D gene and trimming were derived from the DNA, and the V and J assignments and clone size from that table. Found here are about 140,000 clones, about nine tenths of them singletons; the top ten hold approximately 0.95%. This TCR was sampled from a woman aged 45-60 years with acute or convalescent COVID-19. The chain uses TRBV9 and TRBJ2-4; D is unresolved. The sample was peripheral blood. The CDR3 reads CASSRNIAKNIQYF. The CDR3 bases are TGTGCCAGTTCCAGGAATATAGCCAAAAACATTCAGTACTTC. The complete variable domain, with remaining parts taken from reference TRBV9 and TRBJ2-4, reads DSGVTQTPKHLITATGQRVTLRCSPRSGDLSVYWYQQSLDQGLQFLIQYYNGEERAKGNILERFSAQQFPDLHSELNLSSLELGDSALYFCASSRNIAKNIQYFGAGTRLSVL.